This T cell receptor (beta chain) was sequenced in a study of identical twins. One entry per CDR3 protein results from TCRdb running MiXCR on the 5' RACE reads. The sample contains about 890,000 distinct CDR3 sequences, over 9% of which appear only once. Study results and caveats: The models gave estimates that fell short of the out-of-frame TCR alpha sharing seen in monozygotic twins.

The CDR3 runs to 15 residues. CDR1 and CDR2 from the germline V gene are SGHRS and YFSETQ. The ends lost 1 base at V and 2 bases at J; junction bases unmatched: 5. Every one of the donors was a healthy Caucasian. Notes on this clonotype: Its cognate antigen is unknown.

Separately, the same data were catalogued under a study of yellow fever vaccine responses in identical twins.

This chain uses TRBV5-1 with TRBJ2-5; 7 bases are a match to TRBD2. What was sequenced was PBMCs. This receptor was taken from a woman younger than 35 in good health. The CDR3 reads CASSLPRAGQETQYF. CDR3 sequence (DNA): TGCGCCAGCAGCTTGCCGCGAGCGGGACAAGAGACCCAGTACTTC.